The rows below give T cell receptor beta chains drawn from one sample of a study of blood T cell repertoires in COVID-19. Profiled with immunoSEQ multiplex PCR; TCRdb holds only in-frame clones, not every one. The sample consists of a few hundred thousand clones, 70% to 90% of them appearing once. Source material: peripheral blood. These receptors were taken from a woman in her thirties or forties who had recovered from COVID-19. Both conserved end residues are part of each CDR3. For some rows the clone size is stated as once, few or many, or as a class when expanded; others skip it.

clone size | CDR3 length | V gene | CDR3 protein
many | 15 | TRBV11-2 | CASSLDAGLAWEQFF
NA | 21 | TRBV4-3 | CASSHLGASGRHPGSYNEQFF
NA | 16 | TRBV7-8 | CASSLGRLAGGNEQFF
NA | 15 | TRBV7-2 | CASSRDRATKTEAFF
NA | 14 | TRBV11-2 | CASTPIQGGYEQYF
NA | 15 | TRBV5-4 | CASSSGTGGRYEQYF
NA | 16 | TRBV3-1/TRBV3-2 | CASSRAPLTVNTEAFF
NA | 11 | TRBV12-3/TRBV12-4 | CASTLEETQYF
NA | 18 | TRBV20-1 | CSASGGYGQGLLGYGYTF
NA | 11 | TRBV19 | CASQQGEKLFF
NA | 14 | TRBV2 | CASRRLAGIYEQYF
NA | 15 | TRBV7-8 | CASSLRLADYNEQFF
NA | 16 | TRBV6-1 | CASSEFGGTYGGELFF
NA | 14 | TRBV4-2 | CASQGGDRAGEQFF
few | 13 | TRBV30 | CAWSPSSYNEQFF
NA | 15 | TRBV5-1 | CASSRGTGESGKLFF
NA | 14 | TRBV9 | CASSVFASVSEQYF
NA | 12 | TRBV29-1 | CSVEVGGGKLFF
NA | 14 | TRBV7-3 | CASSLGRAPYEQYF
NA | 12 | TRBV27 | CASSSLSYEQYF
NA | 13 | TRBV5-4 | CASSADPGEPQHF